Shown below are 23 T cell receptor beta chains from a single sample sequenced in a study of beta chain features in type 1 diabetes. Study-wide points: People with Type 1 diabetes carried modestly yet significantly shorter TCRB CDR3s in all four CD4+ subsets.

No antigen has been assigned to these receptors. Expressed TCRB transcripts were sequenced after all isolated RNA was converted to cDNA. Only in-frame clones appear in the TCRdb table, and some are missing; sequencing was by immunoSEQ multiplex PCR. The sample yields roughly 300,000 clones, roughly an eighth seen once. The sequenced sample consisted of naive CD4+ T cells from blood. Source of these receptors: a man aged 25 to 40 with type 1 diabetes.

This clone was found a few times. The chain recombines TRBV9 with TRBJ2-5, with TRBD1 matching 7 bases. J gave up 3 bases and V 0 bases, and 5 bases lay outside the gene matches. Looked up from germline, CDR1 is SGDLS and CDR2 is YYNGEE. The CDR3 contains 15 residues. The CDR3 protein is CASSVVGGNEETQYF. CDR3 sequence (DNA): TGTGCCAGCAGCGTAGTAGGGGGCAATGAAGAGACCCAGTACTTC.

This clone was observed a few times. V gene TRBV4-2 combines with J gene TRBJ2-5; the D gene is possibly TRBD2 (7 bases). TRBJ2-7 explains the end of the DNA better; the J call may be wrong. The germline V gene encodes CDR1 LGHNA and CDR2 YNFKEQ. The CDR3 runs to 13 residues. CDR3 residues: CASSQEAGAEQYF. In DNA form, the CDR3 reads TGTGCCAGCAGCCAAGAGGCGGGGGCCGAGCAGTACTTC.

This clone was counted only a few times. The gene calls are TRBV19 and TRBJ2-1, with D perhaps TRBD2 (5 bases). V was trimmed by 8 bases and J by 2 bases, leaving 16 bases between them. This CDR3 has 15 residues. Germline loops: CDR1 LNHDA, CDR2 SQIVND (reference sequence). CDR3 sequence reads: CASGVAGLTYNEQFF. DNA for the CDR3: TGTGCCAGTGGGGTGGCGGGCCTTACCTACAATGAGCAGTTCTTC. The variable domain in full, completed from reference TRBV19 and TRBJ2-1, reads DGGITQSPKYLFRKEGQNVTLSCEQNLNHDAMYWYRQDPGQGLRLIYYSQIVNDFQKGDIAEGYSVSREKKESFPLTVTSAQKNPTAFYLCASGVAGLTYNEQFFGPGTRLTVL.

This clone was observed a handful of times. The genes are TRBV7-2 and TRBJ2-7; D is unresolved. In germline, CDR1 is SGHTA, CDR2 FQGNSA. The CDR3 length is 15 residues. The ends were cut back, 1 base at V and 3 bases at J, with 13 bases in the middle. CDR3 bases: TGTGCCAGCAGCTTAGATCAGCGATTGATCTACGAGCAGTACTTC. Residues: CASSLDQRLIYEQYF.

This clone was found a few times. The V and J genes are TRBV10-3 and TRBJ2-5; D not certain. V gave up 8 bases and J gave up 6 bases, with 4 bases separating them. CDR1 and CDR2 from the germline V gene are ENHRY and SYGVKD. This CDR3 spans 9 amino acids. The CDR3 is CAIAKTQYF. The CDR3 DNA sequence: TGTGCCATCGCGAAGACCCAGTACTTC.

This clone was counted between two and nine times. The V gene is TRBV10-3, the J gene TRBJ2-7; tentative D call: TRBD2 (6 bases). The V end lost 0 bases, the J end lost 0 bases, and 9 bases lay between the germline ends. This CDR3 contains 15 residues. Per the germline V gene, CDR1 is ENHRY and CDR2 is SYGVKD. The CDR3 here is CAISESPGSSYEQYF. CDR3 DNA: TGTGCCATCAGTGAGTCGCCCGGGAGCTCCTACGAGCAGTACTTC.

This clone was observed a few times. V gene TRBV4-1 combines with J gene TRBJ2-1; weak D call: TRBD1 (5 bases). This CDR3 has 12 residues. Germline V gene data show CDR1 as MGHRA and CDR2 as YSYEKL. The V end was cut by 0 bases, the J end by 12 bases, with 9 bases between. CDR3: CASSQEGRGQFF. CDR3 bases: TGCGCCAGCAGCCAAGAGGGTAGGGGGCAGTTCTTC.

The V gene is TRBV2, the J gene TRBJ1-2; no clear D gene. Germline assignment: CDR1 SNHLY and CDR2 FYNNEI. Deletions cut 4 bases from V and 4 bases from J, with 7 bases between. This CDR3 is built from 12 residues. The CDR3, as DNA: TGTGCCAGCAGTGCACAGACCTATGGCTACACCTTC. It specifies CASSAQTYGYTF.

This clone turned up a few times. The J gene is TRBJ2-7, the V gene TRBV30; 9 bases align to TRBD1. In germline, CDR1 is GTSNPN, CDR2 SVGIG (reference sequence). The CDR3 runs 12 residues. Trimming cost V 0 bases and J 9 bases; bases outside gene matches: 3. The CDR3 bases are TGTGCCTGGAGTGTAGGGACAGGGATGCAGTACTTC. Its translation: CAWSVGTGMQYF. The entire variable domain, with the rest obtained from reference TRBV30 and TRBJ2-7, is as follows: SQTIHQWPATLVQPVGSPLSLECTVEGTSNPNLYWYRQAAGRGLQLLFYSVGIGQISSEVPQNLSASRPQDRQFILSSKKLLLSDSGFYLCAWSVGTGMQYFGPGTRLTVT.

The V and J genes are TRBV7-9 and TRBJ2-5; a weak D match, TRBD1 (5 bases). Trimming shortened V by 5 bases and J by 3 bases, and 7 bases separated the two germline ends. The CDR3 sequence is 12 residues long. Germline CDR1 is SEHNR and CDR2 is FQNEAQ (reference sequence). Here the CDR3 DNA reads TGTGCCAGCAGCCCAGGGAAAGAGACCCAGTACTTC. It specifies CASSPGKETQYF.

CDR3 bases: TGCGCCAGCCCCACGCCGGGTGGTTTCTACGAGCAGTACTTC. Protein: CASPTPGGFYEQYF. The chain recombines TRBV23-1 with TRBJ2-7; D remains ambiguous. TRBV23-1 is given ORF status, its function remaining uncertain. The CDR3 contains 14 residues. V lost 8 bases and J lost 3, with 17 bases in between.

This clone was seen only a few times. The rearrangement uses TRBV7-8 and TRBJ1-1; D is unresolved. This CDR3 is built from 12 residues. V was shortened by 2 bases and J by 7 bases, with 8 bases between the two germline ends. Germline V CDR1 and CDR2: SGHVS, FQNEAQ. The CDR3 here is CASSLIGFEAFF. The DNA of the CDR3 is TGTGCCAGCAGCTTAATTGGCTTTGAAGCTTTCTTT.

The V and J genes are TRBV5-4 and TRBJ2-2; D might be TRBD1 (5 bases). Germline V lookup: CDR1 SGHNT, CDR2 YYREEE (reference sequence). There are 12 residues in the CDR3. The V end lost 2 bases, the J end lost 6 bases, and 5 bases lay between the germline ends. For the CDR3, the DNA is TGTGCCAGCAGCTTAGGGGCCGGGGAGCTGTTTTTT. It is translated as CASSLGAGELFF. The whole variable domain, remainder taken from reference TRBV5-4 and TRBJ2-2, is ETGVTQSPTHLIKTRGQQVTLRCSSQSGHNTVSWYQQALGQGPQFIFQYYREEENGRGNFPPRFSGLQFPNYSSELNVNALELDDSALYLCASSLGAGELFFGEGSRLTVL.

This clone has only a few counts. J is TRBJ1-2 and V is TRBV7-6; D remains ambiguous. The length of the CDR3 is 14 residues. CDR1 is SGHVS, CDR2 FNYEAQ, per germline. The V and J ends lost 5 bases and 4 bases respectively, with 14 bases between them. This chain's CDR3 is CASSPHTSPYGYTF. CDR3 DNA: TGTGCCAGCAGCCCACACACCAGTCCCTATGGCTACACCTTC.

CDR3 nucleotides: TGTGCCAGCAGTTTCGTACGGACAGGCGGTTACAATGAGCAGTTCTTC. Translating it yields CASSFVRTGGYNEQFF. The chain has TRBV28 and TRBJ2-1; 7 bases line up with TRBD1. The CDR3 consists of 16 residues. The germline CDR1 and CDR2 sequences are MDHEN and SYDVKM. J lost 4 bases, V lost 3 bases, and 9 bases had no gene match.

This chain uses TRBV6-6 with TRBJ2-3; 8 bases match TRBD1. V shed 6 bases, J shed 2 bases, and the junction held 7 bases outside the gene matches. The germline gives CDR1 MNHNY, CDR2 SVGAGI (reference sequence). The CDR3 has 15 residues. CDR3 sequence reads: CASSTTGGLTDTQYF. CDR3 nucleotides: TGTGCCAGCAGCACTACAGGGGGGCTCACAGATACGCAGTATTTT.

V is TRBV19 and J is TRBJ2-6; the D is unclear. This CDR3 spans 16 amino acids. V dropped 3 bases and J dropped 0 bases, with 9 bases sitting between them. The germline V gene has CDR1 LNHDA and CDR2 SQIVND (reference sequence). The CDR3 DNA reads TGTGCCAGTAGTATCAGCGACCTCTCTGGGGCCAACGTCCTGACTTTC. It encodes CASSISDLSGANVLTF.

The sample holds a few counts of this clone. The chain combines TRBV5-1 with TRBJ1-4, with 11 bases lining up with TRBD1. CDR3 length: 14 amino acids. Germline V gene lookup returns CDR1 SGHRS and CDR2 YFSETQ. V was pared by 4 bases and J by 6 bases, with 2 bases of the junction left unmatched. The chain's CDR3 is CASSPGQGDEKLFF. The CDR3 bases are TGCGCCAGCAGCCCGGGACAGGGGGATGAAAAACTGTTTTTT.

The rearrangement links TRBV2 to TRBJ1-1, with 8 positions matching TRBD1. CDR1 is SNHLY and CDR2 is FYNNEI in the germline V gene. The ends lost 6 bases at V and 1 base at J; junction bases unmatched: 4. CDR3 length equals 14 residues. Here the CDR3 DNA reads TGTGCCAGCAGAAGGACAGGGTCGAACACTGAAGCTTTCTTT. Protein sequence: CASRRTGSNTEAFF.

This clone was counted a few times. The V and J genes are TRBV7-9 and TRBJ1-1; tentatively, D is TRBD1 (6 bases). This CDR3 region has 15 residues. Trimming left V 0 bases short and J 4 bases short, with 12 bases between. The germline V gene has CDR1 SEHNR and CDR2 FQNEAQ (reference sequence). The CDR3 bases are TGTGCCAGCAGCTTAGCCGACAGGAGGAGCACTGAAGCTTTCTTT. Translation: CASSLADRRSTEAFF.

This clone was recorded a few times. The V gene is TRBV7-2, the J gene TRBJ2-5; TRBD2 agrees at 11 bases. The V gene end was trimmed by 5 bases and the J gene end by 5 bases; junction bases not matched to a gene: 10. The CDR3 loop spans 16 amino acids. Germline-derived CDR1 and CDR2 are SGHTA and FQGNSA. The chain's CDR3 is CASSRNLAGGWETQYF. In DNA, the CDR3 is TGTGCCAGCAGCCGTAATCTAGCGGGAGGTTGGGAGACCCAGTACTTC.

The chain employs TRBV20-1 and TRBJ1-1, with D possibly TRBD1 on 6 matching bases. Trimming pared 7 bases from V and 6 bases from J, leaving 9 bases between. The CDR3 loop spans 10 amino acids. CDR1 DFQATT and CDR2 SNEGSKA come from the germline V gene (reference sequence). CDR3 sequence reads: CSGGGPEAFF. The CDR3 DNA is TGCAGTGGGGGGGGCCCTGAAGCTTTCTTT.

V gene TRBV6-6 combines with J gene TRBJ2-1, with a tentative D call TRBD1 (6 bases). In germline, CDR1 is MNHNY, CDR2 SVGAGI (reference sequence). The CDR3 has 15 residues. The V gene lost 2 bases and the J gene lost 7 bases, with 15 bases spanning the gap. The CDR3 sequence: CASSYVQGKGNEQFF. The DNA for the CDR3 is TGTGCCAGCAGTTACGTGCAGGGGAAGGGGAATGAGCAGTTCTTC.